A single sample gave rise to the 22 T cell receptor beta chains below, sequenced in a study of tumour-infiltrating T cells in Burkitt lymphoma. The table came from immunoSEQ multiplex PCR; TCRdb's copy has only in-frame clones and leaves some out. The sample holds roughly 9,200 clones, more than 55% seen once. The specimen sequenced was tumor tissue. These receptors were obtained from a human donor with diffuse large B-cell lymphoma.

This chain connects TRBV7-2 to TRBJ1-5; D perhaps matches TRBD1 (6 bases). Germline V gene data show CDR1 as SGHTA and CDR2 as FQGNSA. V was shortened by 1 base and J by 7 bases, with 8 bases between the two germline ends. The CDR3 totals 13 residues. In DNA, the CDR3 is TGTGCCAGCAGCTTAGTGGACAGCCAGCCCCAGCATTTT. It translates to CASSLVDSQPQHF.

This clone came up a few times. The CDR3, as DNA: TGTGCCAGCAGTGGAACAAATTCCTACGAGCAGTACTTC. Residues: CASSGTNSYEQYF. The J gene is TRBJ2-7, the V gene TRBV27; D ambiguous. The CDR3 totals 13 residues. CDR1 and CDR2 (germline): MNHEY, SMNVEV (reference sequence). V was pared by 5 bases and J by 1 base, with 9 bases between.

The chain joins TRBV6-5 to TRBJ1-1; D is possibly TRBD1 (5 bases). The V gene lost 4 bases and the J gene lost 5 bases, with 20 bases spanning the gap. Germline loops: CDR1 MNHEY, CDR2 SVGAGI. This CDR3 spans 16 amino acids. Here the CDR3 reads CASSFGLQAPRTEAFF. CDR3 DNA sequence: TGTGCCAGCAGTTTTGGCTTACAGGCCCCTCGGACTGAAGCTTTCTTT.

The chain carries TRBV7-2 and TRBJ1-1; D gene uncertain. The V end lost 5 bases, the J end lost 0 bases, and 16 bases lay between the germline ends. Germline V lookup: CDR1 SGHTA, CDR2 FQGNSA. The CDR3 has 16 amino acids. CDR3 coding DNA: TGTGCCAGCAGCCCCCTTGGTAGGGCCATGAACACTGAAGCTTTCTTT. This encodes CASSPLGRAMNTEAFF. The full variable domain, its missing parts supplied by reference TRBV7-2 and TRBJ1-1, is GAGVSQSPSNKVTEKGKDVELRCDPISGHTALYWYRQSLGQGLEFLIYFQGNSAPDKSGLPSDRFSAERTGGSVSTLTIQRTQQEDSAVYLCASSPLGRAMNTEAFFGQGTRLTVV.

A few counts support this clone. V usage is TRBV11-2 and J usage is TRBJ1-1; D uncertain. The CDR3 has 13 amino acids. Germline V gene data show CDR1 as SGHAT and CDR2 as FQNNGV. Trimming shortened V by 5 bases and J by 5 bases, and 12 bases separated the two germline ends. CDR3: CASSPMGGTEAFF. CDR3 nucleotides: TGTGCCAGCAGCCCCATGGGAGGTACTGAAGCTTTCTTT.

This rearrangement joins TRBV19 to TRBJ1-4; TRBD1 matches 7 bases. The J segment lost 2 bases and the V segment lost 3 bases, leaving 0 bases of the junction unmatched. This CDR3 region has 14 residues. Germline CDR1 LNHDA, CDR2 SQIVND (reference sequence). The DNA for the CDR3 is TGTGCCAGTAGTATGGGACAGACTAATGAAAAACTGTTTTTT. Amino acid sequence: CASSMGQTNEKLFF.

The rearrangement uses TRBV10-3 and TRBJ1-6; perhaps TRBD1 as D (5 bases). CDR1 and CDR2 (germline): ENHRY, SYGVKD. The CDR3 length is 14 residues. The V end lost 4 bases, the J end lost 3 bases, and 7 bases lay between the germline ends. In DNA, the CDR3 is TGTGCCATCAGTGGTGACAGCTATAATTCACCCCTCCACTTT. Its translation is CAISGDSYNSPLHF.

This clone is deemed medium-sized (0.01 to 0.1%). The V gene is TRBV19, the J gene TRBJ2-2; tentatively, D is TRBD1 (6 bases). Germline loops: CDR1 LNHDA, CDR2 SQIVND (reference sequence). The V end lost 6 bases, the J end lost 6 bases, and 11 bases lay between the germline ends. The CDR3 totals 13 residues. CDR3 sequence reads: CASRTGPPGELFF. The CDR3 DNA follows: TGTGCCAGTAGGACAGGCCCGCCCGGGGAGCTGTTTTTT.

The rearrangement uses TRBV27 and TRBJ2-1; tentatively, D is TRBD2 (7 bases). The V and J ends lost 4 bases and 8 bases respectively, with 18 bases between them. This CDR3 comprises 15 residues. Germline loops: CDR1 MNHEY, CDR2 SMNVEV (reference sequence). The CDR3 DNA reads TGTGCCAGCAGTTCACGGGGGGCAGCGGGTTATGAGCAGTTCTTC. It codes for CASSSRGAAGYEQFF.

This clone was found a few times. The chain recombines TRBV25-1 with TRBJ2-5, with TRBD1 as a possible D gene (6 bases). Germline CDR1 reads MGHDK; CDR2 reads SYGVNS. The V end was cut by 2 bases, the J end by 0 bases, with 16 bases between. This CDR3 contains 17 residues. CDR3 loop: CASSEAPGQGNQETQYF. In nucleotides, the CDR3 is TGTGCCAGCAGTGAAGCCCCGGGACAAGGGAACCAAGAGACCCAGTACTTC.

The rearrangement joins TRBV6-5 to TRBJ1-1; the D gene is possibly TRBD1 (5 bases). CDR3 length: 11 residues. Trimming left V 7 bases short and J 6 bases short, with 9 bases between. The V gene's germline CDR1 is MNHEY and CDR2 SVGAGI. CDR3 residues: CASTGVSEAFF. The CDR3 DNA sequence: TGTGCCAGCACGGGGGTATCTGAAGCTTTCTTT.

The chain is built from TRBV19 and TRBJ1-2; 8 nucleotides match TRBD1. Trimming at V came to 3 bases and at J to 3 bases, leaving 3 bases not matched to a gene. Germline CDR1 and CDR2: LNHDA and SQIVND (reference sequence). The CDR3 consists of 14 residues. CDR3 coding DNA: TGTGCCAGTAGTATGACAGGGGAACACTATGGCTACACCTTC. This sequence encodes CASSMTGEHYGYTF.

The V call is TRBV2, the J call TRBJ2-7; 9 nucleotides line up with TRBD1. Germline V gene sequence: CDR1 SNHLY, CDR2 FYNNEI. CDR3 length: 12 residues. The V gene end was trimmed by 6 bases and the J gene end by 7 bases; junction bases not matched to a gene: 4. CDR3 in DNA: TGTGCCAGCAGACAGGGGGCCAGGGAGCAGTACTTC. Amino acids: CASRQGAREQYF.

Judged by abundance, this clone is large. The chain recombines TRBV5-6 with TRBJ2-6, with TRBD2 identical over 7 bases. The CDR3 has 17 amino acids. Germline V gene lookup returns CDR1 SGHDT and CDR2 YYEEEE. Trimming took 4 bases from V and 4 from J; bases not matched to a gene: 11. CDR3 region: CASSPRTGGSGANVLTF. The CDR3 DNA follows: TGTGCCAGCAGCCCTCGTACGGGGGGATCCGGGGCCAACGTCCTGACTTTC.

As concerns this clone: Other DNA sequences within the sample encode an identical CDR3. This chain connects TRBV18 to TRBJ1-5; the match to TRBD1 covers 7 bases. CDR1 KGHSH and CDR2 LQKENI come from the germline V gene. Unmatched junction bases numbered 5, after V lost 3 bases and J lost 3 bases. CDR3 length: 15 residues. Here the CDR3 reads CASSPPGTVNQPQHF. The CDR3, as DNA: TGTGCCAGCTCACCTCCCGGGACAGTCAATCAGCCCCAGCATTTT.

With regard to this clone: Other DNA sequences of this sample code for an identical CDR3. The CDR3 DNA is TGTGCCTGGAGTCGGGACAGGAGTGCTGAAGCTTTCTTT. Protein sequence: CAWSRDRSAEAFF. The rearrangement links TRBV30 to TRBJ1-1; 8 bases are a match to TRBD1. CDR3 size: 13 residues. V trimming: 2 bases; J trimming: 6 bases; junction bases outside the gene matches: 5. CDR1 is GTSNPN and CDR2 is SVGIG in the germline V gene (reference sequence).

The V call is TRBV2, the J call TRBJ1-2, with D uncertain. Germline V gene sequence: CDR1 SNHLY, CDR2 FYNNEI. The CDR3 is made up of 12 amino acids. The germline V and J ends were trimmed by 2 bases and 8 bases, with 9 bases remaining between them. The CDR3 region has the DNA TGTGCCAGCAGTGAAAAGCGGGGAGGCTACACCTTC. Amino acids: CASSEKRGGYTF.

This clone is medium-sized (0.01 to 0.1%). This chain joins TRBV28 and TRBJ1-1, with a tentative D call TRBD1 (6 bases). In germline, CDR1 is MDHEN, CDR2 SYDVKM. The CDR3 contains 13 residues. V lost 4 bases and J lost 1, with 7 bases in between. The CDR3 DNA follows: TGTGCCAGCAGTTGGACAGCGAACACTGAAGCTTTCTTT. Translating it yields CASSWTANTEAFF.

This clone is medium-sized. The chain is built from TRBV6-1 and TRBJ2-7, with TRBD1 as a possible D gene (6 bases). Germline V CDR1 and CDR2: MNHNS, SASEGT. V lost 11 bases and J 5 bases, leaving 13 bases between the germline ends. The CDR3 runs 11 residues. CDR3 nucleotides: TGTGCCGGGCAGGGGATCCACGAGCAGTACTTC. Translation gives CAGQGIHEQYF.

The gene calls are TRBV2 and TRBJ2-7; 9 nucleotides line up with TRBD1. Trimming took 7 bases from V and 2 from J; bases not matched to a gene: 9. CDR3 length: 15 residues. The germline gives CDR1 SNHLY, CDR2 FYNNEI. CDR3 region: CASTINRGRTYEQYF. CDR3 in DNA: TGTGCCAGCACCATCAACAGGGGGCGGACCTACGAGCAGTACTTC.

The chain recombines TRBV30 with TRBJ1-1; D remains unclear. The CDR3 has 12 amino acids. Germline V CDR1 and CDR2: GTSNPN, SVGIG (reference sequence). V lost 4 bases to trimming and J lost 0 bases, with 6 bases between them. This CDR3 is CAWIRVNTEAFF. CDR3 DNA: TGTGCCTGGATCAGAGTGAACACTGAAGCTTTCTTT. Drawing the rest from reference TRBV30 and TRBJ1-1, the complete variable domain is SQTIHQWPATLVQPVGSPLSLECTVEGTSNPNLYWYRQAAGRGLQLLFYSVGIGQISSEVPQNLSASRPQDRQFILSSKKLLLSDSGFYLCAWIRVNTEAFFGQGTRLTVV.

This chain links TRBV7-9 with TRBJ1-3; the D is unclear. Germline V gene data show CDR1 as SEHNR and CDR2 as FQNEAQ (reference sequence). With 5 bases removed from V and 8 bases from J, the gap between germline ends came to 7 bases. The CDR3 has 11 residues. In DNA, the CDR3 is TGTGCCAGCAGCCATAAACACACCATATATTTT. Protein: CASSHKHTIYF.